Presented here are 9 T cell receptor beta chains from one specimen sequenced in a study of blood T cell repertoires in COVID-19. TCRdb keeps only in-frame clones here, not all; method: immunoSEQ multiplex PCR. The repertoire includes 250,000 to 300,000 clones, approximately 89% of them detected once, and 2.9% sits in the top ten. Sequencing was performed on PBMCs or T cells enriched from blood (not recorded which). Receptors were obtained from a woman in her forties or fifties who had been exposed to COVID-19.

CDR3 DNA sequence: TGTGCCAGCAGCCGCCAGGGGGCGGGAACCGGGGAGCTGTTTTTT. This codes for CASSRQGAGTGELFF. V and J are TRBV7-9 and TRBJ2-2; 8 bases align to TRBD1. The CDR3 covers 15 residues. Losses at the gene ends were 5 bases for V and 5 bases for J; bases not matched to a gene: 7. Germline loops: CDR1 SEHNR, CDR2 FQNEAQ (reference sequence).

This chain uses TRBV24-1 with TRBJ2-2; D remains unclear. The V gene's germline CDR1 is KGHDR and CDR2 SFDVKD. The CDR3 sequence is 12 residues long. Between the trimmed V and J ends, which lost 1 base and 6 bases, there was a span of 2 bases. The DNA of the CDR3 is TGTGCCACCAGTGATTTCGCCGGGGAGCTGTTTTTT. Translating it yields CATSDFAGELFF.

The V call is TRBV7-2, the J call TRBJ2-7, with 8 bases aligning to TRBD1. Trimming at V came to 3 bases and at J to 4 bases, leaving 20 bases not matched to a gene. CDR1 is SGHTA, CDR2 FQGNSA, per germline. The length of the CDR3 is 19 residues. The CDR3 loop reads CASSFDRGLIGWGVYEQYF. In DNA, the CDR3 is TGTGCCAGCAGCTTTGACAGGGGTTTAATAGGGTGGGGCGTATACGAGCAGTACTTC.

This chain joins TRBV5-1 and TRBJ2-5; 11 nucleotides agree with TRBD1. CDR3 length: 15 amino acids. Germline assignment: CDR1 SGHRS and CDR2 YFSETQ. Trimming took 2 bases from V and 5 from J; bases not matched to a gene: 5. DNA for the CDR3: TGCGCCAGCAGCTTCGGACAGGGGGCACGGGAGACCCAGTACTTC. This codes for CASSFGQGARETQYF.

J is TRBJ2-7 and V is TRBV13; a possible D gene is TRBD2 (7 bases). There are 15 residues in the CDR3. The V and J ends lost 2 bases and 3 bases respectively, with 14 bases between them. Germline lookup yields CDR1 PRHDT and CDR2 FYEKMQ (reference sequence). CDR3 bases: TGTGCCAGCAGCTTATTGGGGGGGCCACTCTACGAGCAGTACTTC. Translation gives CASSLLGGPLYEQYF.

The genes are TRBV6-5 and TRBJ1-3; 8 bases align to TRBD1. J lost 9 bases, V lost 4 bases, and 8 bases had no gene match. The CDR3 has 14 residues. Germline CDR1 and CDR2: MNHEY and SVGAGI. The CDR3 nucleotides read TGTGCCAGCAGTTTGGACAGGGAATTTCGCACCATATATTTT. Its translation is CASSLDREFRTIYF.

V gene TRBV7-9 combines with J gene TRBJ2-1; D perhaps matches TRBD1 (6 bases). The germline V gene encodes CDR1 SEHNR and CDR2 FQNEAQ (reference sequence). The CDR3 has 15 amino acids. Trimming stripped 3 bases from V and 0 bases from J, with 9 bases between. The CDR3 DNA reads TGTGCCAGCAGCTTCGACAGGTACTCCTACAATGAGCAGTTCTTC. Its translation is CASSFDRYSYNEQFF. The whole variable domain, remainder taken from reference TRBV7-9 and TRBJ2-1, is DTGVSQNPRHKITKRGQNVTFRCDPISEHNRLYWYRQTLGQGPEFLTYFQNEAQLEKSRLLSDRFSAERPKGSFSTLEIQRTEQGDSAMYLCASSFDRYSYNEQFFGPGTRLTVL.

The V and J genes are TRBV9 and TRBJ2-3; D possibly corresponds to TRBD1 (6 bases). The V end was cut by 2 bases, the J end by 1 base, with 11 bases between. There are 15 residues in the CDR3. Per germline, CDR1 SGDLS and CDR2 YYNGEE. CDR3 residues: CASSVGAHRTDTQYF. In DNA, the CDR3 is TGTGCCAGCAGCGTGGGGGCGCACCGCACAGATACGCAGTATTTT.

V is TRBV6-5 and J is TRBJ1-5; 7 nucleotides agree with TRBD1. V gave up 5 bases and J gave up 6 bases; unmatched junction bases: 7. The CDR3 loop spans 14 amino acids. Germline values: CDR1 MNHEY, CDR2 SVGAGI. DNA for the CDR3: TGTGCCAGCAGTATAGACAGGGCGGTTCAGCCCCAGCATTTT. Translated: CASSIDRAVQPQHF.